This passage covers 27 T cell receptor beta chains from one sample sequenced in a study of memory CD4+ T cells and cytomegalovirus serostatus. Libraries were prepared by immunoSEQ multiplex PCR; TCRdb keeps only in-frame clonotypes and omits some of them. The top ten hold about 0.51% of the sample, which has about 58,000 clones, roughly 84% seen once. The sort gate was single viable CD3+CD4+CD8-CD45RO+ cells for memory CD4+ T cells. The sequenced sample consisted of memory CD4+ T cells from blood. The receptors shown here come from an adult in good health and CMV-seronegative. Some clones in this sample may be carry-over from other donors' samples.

CDR3 protein: CASSPTVGNTIYF. CDR3 DNA sequence: TGTGCCAGCAGCCCGACGGTTGGAAACACCATATATTTT. The chain uses TRBV28 and TRBJ1-3; D not certain. Per germline, CDR1 MDHEN and CDR2 SYDVKM. This CDR3 is 13 amino acids long. V was pared by 6 bases and J by 3 bases, with 9 bases between.

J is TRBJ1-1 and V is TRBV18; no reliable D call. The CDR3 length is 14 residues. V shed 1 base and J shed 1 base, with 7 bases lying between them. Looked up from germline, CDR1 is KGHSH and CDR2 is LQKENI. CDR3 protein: CASSPQGGNTEAFF. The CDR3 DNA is TGTGCCAGCTCACCACAGGGAGGGAACACTGAAGCTTTCTTT.

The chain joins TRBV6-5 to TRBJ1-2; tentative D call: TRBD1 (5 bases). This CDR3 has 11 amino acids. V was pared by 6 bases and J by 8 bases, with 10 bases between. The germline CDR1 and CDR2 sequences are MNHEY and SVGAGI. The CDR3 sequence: CASRTAGGYTF. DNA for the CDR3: TGTGCCAGCAGGACAGCAGGGGGCTACACCTTC.

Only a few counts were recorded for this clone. Written as DNA, the CDR3 is TGCAGCGTCCTGACAGGGAATGGCAATCAGCCCCAGCATTTT. Translated: CSVLTGNGNQPQHF. The chain employs TRBV29-1 and TRBJ1-5, with 7 bases that match TRBD1. Trimming took 6 bases from V and 2 from J; bases not matched to a gene: 7. This CDR3 region has 14 residues. CDR1 and CDR2 from the germline V gene are SQVTM and ANQGSEA.

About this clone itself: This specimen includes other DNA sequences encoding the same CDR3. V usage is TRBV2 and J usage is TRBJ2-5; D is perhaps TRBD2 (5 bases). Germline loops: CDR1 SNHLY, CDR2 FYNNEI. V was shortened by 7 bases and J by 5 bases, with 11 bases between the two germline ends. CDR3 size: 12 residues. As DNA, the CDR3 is TGTGCCAGCAAAGAGGGCGGGGAGACCCAGTACTTC. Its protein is CASKEGGETQYF.

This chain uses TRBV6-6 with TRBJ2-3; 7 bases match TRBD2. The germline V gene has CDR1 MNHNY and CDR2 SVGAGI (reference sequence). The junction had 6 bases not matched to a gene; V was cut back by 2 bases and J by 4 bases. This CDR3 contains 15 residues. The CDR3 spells CASSYPEAGADTQYF. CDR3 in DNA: TGTGCCAGCAGTTACCCAGAGGCGGGAGCAGATACGCAGTATTTT.

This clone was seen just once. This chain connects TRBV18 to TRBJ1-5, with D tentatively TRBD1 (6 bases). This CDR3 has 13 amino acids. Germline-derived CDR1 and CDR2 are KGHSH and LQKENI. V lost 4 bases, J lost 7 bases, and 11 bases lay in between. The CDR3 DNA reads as TGTGCCAGCTCACTCTCACAGGGACAGCCCCAGCATTTT. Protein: CASSLSQGQPQHF.

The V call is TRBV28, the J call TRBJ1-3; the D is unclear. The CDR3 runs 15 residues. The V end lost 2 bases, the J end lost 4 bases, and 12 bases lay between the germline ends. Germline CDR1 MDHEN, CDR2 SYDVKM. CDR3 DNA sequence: TGTGCCAGCAGTTTACCAGGTCCCCTCGGAAACACCATATATTTT. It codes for CASSLPGPLGNTIYF.

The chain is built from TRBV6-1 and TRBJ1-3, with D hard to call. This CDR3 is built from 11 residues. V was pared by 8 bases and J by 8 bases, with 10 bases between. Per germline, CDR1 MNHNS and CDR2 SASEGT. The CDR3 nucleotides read TGTGCCAGCCGGAATTCTTACACCATATATTTT. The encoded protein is CASRNSYTIYF.

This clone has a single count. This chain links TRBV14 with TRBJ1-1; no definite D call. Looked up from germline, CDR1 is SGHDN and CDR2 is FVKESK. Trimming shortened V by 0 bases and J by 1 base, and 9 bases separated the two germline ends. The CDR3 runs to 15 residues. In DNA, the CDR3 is TGTGCCAGCAGCCAAGAAATCACCACGAACACTGAAGCTTTCTTT. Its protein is CASSQEITTNTEAFF.

CDR3: CASSAGLAGADTQYF. The CDR3 nucleotides are TGTGCCAGCAGCGCGGGACTAGCGGGAGCAGATACGCAGTATTTT. This sequence joins TRBV9 and TRBJ2-3; 14 bases match TRBD2. CDR1 is SGDLS, CDR2 YYNGEE, per germline. The trim removed 3 bases at V and 4 bases at J, leaving 1 base unmatched. This CDR3 is 15 amino acids long. The whole variable domain, remainder taken from reference TRBV9 and TRBJ2-3, is DSGVTQTPKHLITATGQRVTLRCSPRSGDLSVYWYQQSLDQGLQFLIQYYNGEERAKGNILERFSAQQFPDLHSELNLSSLELGDSALYFCASSAGLAGADTQYFGPGTRLTVL.

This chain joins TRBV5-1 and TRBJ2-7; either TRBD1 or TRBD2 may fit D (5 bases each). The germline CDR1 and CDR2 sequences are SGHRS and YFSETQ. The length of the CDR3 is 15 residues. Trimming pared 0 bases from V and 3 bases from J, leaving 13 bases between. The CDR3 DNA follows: TGCGCCAGCAGCTTGGTGCACGGGGACCGCTACGAGCAGTACTTC. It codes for CASSLVHGDRYEQYF.

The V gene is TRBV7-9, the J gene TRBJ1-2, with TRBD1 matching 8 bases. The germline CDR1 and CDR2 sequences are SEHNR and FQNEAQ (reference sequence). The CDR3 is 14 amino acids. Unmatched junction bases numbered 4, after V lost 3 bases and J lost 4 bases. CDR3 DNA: TGTGCCAGCAGCTTCGCTGGACAGGGCTATGGCTACACCTTC. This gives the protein CASSFAGQGYGYTF.

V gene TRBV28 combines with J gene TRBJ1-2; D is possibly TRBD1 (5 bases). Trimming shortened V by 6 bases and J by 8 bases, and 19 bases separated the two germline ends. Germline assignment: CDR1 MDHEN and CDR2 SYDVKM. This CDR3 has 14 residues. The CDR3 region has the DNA TGTGCCAGCAGACGCTCCTCCGTCGGGGGGGGCTACACCTTC. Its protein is CASRRSSVGGGYTF.

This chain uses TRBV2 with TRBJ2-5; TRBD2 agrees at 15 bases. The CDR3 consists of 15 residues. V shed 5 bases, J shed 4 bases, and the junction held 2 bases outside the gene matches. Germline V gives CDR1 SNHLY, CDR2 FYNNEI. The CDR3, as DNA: TGTGCCAGCAGTAGGACTAGCGGGAGGGGAGAGACCCAGTACTTC. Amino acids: CASSRTSGRGETQYF.

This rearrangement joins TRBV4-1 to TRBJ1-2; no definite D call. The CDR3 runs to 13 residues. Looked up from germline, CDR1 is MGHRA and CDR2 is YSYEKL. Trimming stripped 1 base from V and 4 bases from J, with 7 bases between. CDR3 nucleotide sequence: TGCGCCAGCAGCCAAGTTAAAGCCTATGGCTACACCTTC. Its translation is CASSQVKAYGYTF.

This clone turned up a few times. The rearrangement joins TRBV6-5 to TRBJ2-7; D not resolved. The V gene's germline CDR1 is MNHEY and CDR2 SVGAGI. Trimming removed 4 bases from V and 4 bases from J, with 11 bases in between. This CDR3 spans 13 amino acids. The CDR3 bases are TGTGCCAGCAGTTCACCCGTCCCTTACGAGCAGTACTTC. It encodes CASSSPVPYEQYF.

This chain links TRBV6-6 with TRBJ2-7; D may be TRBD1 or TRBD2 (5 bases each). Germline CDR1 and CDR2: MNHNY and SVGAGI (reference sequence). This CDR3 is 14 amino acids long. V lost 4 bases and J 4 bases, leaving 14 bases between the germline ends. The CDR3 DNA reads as TGTGCCAGCAGTTCCCAGGGAGTTCGGTACGAGCAGTACTTC. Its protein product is CASSSQGVRYEQYF.

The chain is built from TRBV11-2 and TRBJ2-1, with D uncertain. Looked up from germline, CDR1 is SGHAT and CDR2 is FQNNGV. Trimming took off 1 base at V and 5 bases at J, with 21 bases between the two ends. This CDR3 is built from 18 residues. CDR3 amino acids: CASSLGGLLPRPNNEQFF. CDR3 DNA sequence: TGTGCCAGCAGCTTAGGAGGCCTCCTCCCAAGACCCAACAATGAGCAGTTCTTC.

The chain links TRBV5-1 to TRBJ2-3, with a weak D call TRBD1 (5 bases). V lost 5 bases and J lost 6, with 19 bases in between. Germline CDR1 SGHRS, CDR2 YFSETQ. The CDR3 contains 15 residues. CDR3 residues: CASRRQFVDGDTQYF. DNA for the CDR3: TGCGCCAGCAGGCGACAGTTTGTTGATGGTGATACGCAGTATTTT.

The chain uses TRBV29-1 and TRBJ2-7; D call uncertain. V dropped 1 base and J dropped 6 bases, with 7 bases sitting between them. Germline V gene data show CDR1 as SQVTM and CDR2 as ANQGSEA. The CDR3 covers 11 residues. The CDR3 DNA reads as TGCAGCGTTGAAGTTCTTGGCGAGCAGTACTTC. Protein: CSVEVLGEQYF.

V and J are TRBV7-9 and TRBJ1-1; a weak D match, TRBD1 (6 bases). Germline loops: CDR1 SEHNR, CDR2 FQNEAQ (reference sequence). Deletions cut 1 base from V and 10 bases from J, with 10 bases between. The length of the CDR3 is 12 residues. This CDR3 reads CASSLEAGAAFF. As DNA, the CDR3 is TGTGCCAGCAGCTTAGAGGCAGGGGCAGCTTTCTTT.

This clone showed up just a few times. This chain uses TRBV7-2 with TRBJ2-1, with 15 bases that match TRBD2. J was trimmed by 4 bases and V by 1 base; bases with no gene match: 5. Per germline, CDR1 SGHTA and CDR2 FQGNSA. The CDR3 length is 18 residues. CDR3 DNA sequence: TGTGCCAGCAGCTTAGAGGGGACTAGCGGGAGGTTTTACAATGAGCAGTTCTTC. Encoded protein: CASSLEGTSGRFYNEQFF.

CDR3 nucleotide sequence: TGCGCCAGCCGGGCAGGGGGCCGCACTGAAGCTTTCTTT. Protein product: CASRAGGRTEAFF. The genes are TRBV10-2 and TRBJ1-1, with TRBD1 matching 8 bases. Unmatched junction bases numbered 6, after V lost 8 bases and J lost 4 bases. The germline CDR1 and CDR2 sequences are WSHSY and SAAADI. This CDR3 is 13 amino acids long.

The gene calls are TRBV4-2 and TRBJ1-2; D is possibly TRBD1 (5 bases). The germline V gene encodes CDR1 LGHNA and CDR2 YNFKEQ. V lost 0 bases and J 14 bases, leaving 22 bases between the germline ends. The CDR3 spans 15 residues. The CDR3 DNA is TGTGCCAGCAGCCAAGATAGCGCCAGGGAATCGATCATAACCTTC. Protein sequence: CASSQDSARESIITF.

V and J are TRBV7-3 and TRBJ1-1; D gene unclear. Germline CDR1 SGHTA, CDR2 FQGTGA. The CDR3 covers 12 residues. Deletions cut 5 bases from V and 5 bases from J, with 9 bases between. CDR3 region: CASSTLYTEAFF. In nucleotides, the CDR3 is TGTGCCAGCAGCACTTTATATACTGAAGCTTTCTTT.

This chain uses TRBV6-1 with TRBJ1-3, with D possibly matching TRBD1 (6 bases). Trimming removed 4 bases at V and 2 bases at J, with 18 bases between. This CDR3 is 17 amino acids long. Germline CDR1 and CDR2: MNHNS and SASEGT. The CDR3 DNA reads TGTGCCAGCAGTGGGAACATACAGGGTGGGGCTGGAAACACCATATATTTT. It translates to CASSGNIQGGAGNTIYF.